These 11 T cell receptor beta chains were all obtained from the same sample, sequenced in a study of siplizumab effects on memory and regulatory T cells (dated by TCRdb to the late 2010s). Library preparation used the immunoSEQ multiplex PCR assay. This is the immuneACCESS table as TCRdb keeps it, with only in-frame sequences that have V and J called. A part of the clones is gone; compared with another copy, unresolved V genes explain less than half, and the rest is unexplained. The sample table contains about 57,000 clones; only one count was recorded for approximately 82% of them. The ten largest clonotypes hold about 3.5% of the sample. Sequencing used memory CD4+ T cells sorted from blood. The cell subset or site label, read with the paper, signifies: unstimulated CD4+ memory T cells. The receptors stem from a human donor in good health.

The genes are TRBV9 and TRBJ2-3; TRBD2 matches at 7 bases. Unmatched junction bases numbered 6, after V lost 2 bases and J lost 3 bases. Germline V gene data show CDR1 as SGDLS and CDR2 as YYNGEE. The CDR3 totals 15 residues. The CDR3 region is CASSVGGRGTDTQYF. The CDR3 DNA follows: TGTGCCAGCAGCGTGGGAGGGAGGGGAACAGATACGCAGTATTTT.

This chain links TRBV19 with TRBJ1-6; maybe TRBD1 (6 bases). V shed 5 bases and J shed 1 base, with 12 bases lying between them. Germline-derived CDR1 and CDR2 are LNHDA and SQIVND (reference sequence). The CDR3 runs 16 residues. CDR3 protein: CASSSETGSYNSPLHF. DNA for the CDR3: TGTGCCAGTAGTTCCGAGACAGGATCCTATAATTCACCCCTCCACTTT. The entire variable domain, with the rest obtained from reference TRBV19 and TRBJ1-6, is as follows: DGGITQSPKYLFRKEGQNVTLSCEQNLNHDAMYWYRQDPGQGLRLIYYSQIVNDFQKGDIAEGYSVSREKKESFPLTVTSAQKNPTAFYLCASSSETGSYNSPLHFGNGTRLTVT.

The rearrangement uses TRBV7-3 and TRBJ2-5; possible D gene TRBD2, 6 bases. CDR1 and CDR2 from the germline V gene are SGHTA and FQGTGA. This CDR3 comprises 16 residues. Deletions cut 2 bases from V and 1 base from J, with 14 bases between. The CDR3 here is CASSLAPWRGQETQYF. Written as DNA, the CDR3 is TGTGCCAGCAGCTTAGCCCCATGGAGGGGCCAAGAGACCCAGTACTTC.

The V gene is TRBV19, the J gene TRBJ1-2; 8 bases match TRBD1. J gave up 2 bases and V 4 bases, and 3 bases lay outside the gene matches. CDR3 length: 14 residues. Germline V gene lookup returns CDR1 LNHDA and CDR2 SQIVND (reference sequence). The CDR3 bases are TGTGCCAGTAGTACGGACAGGGAGAACTATGGCTACACCTTC. Its translation: CASSTDRENYGYTF. The variable domain in full, completed from reference TRBV19 and TRBJ1-2, reads DGGITQSPKYLFRKEGQNVTLSCEQNLNHDAMYWYRQDPGQGLRLIYYSQIVNDFQKGDIAEGYSVSREKKESFPLTVTSAQKNPTAFYLCASSTDRENYGYTFGSGTRLTVV.

The chain employs TRBV6-6 and TRBJ2-3; 10 bases map to TRBD2. There are 14 residues in the CDR3. Germline-derived CDR1 and CDR2 are MNHNY and SVGAGI (reference sequence). With 5 bases clipped from V and 1 base from J, the junction kept 0 bases outside the gene matches. CDR3 loop: CASSGLAGTDTQYF. CDR3 coding DNA: TGTGCCAGCAGTGGACTAGCGGGCACAGATACGCAGTATTTT.

The chain employs TRBV20-1 and TRBJ1-2; D is perhaps TRBD1 (6 bases). Germline values: CDR1 DFQATT, CDR2 SNEGSKA (reference sequence). V was clipped by 5 bases and J by 8 bases, with 12 bases between them. The CDR3 spans 11 residues. The CDR3 DNA sequence: TGCAGTGCTCCCGGGACATGGGGCTACACCTTC. Translation gives CSAPGTWGYTF.

This clone showed up just a few times. The chain joins TRBV11-3 to TRBJ2-5; tentatively, D is TRBD1 or TRBD2 (5 bases each). CDR1 is SGHNT, CDR2 YENEEA, per germline. The CDR3 spans 18 residues. The V end was cut by 0 bases, the J end by 5 bases, with 22 bases between. The CDR3 bases are TGTGCCAGCAGCTTAGAGGGCAGGGCAGGGACCCTACGTGAGACCCAGTACTTC. Translation: CASSLEGRAGTLRETQYF.

This clone was seen a single time. The rearrangement uses TRBV6-4 and TRBJ1-2, with no clear D. Trimming removed 6 bases at V and 4 bases at J, with 21 bases between. Germline values: CDR1 MRHNA, CDR2 SNTAGT. The CDR3 totals 16 residues. The CDR3 DNA sequence: TGTGCCAGCAGAGAAGGGAGTGGCAGCTTACTCTATGGCTACACCTTC. This gives the protein CASREGSGSLLYGYTF.

The gene calls are TRBV18 and TRBJ2-7, with D maybe TRBD1 (5 bases). Germline CDR1 and CDR2: KGHSH and LQKENI. The CDR3 runs to 14 residues. The V and J ends lost 4 bases and 4 bases respectively, with 14 bases between them. CDR3 loop: CASSLPTDTYEQYF. As DNA, the CDR3 is TGTGCCAGCTCACTCCCGACAGATACATACGAGCAGTACTTC.

The chain couples TRBV5-1 to TRBJ2-3; no clear D. CDR3 length: 16 residues. The germline CDR1 and CDR2 sequences are SGHRS and YFSETQ. The V and J ends lost 0 bases and 2 bases respectively, with 13 bases between them. CDR3: CASSLVMSGTTDTQYF. In DNA, the CDR3 is TGCGCCAGCAGCTTGGTTATGTCAGGAACCACAGATACGCAGTATTTT.

This chain connects TRBV6-1 to TRBJ1-2, with a tentative D call TRBD1 (5 bases). The CDR3 sequence is 13 residues long. Trimming removed 2 bases at V and 8 bases at J, with 12 bases between. CDR1 and CDR2 (germline): MNHNS, SASEGT. The CDR3 DNA reads as TGTGCCAGCAGTGAATTGGGGAGGGACGGCTACACCTTC. This sequence encodes CASSELGRDGYTF.